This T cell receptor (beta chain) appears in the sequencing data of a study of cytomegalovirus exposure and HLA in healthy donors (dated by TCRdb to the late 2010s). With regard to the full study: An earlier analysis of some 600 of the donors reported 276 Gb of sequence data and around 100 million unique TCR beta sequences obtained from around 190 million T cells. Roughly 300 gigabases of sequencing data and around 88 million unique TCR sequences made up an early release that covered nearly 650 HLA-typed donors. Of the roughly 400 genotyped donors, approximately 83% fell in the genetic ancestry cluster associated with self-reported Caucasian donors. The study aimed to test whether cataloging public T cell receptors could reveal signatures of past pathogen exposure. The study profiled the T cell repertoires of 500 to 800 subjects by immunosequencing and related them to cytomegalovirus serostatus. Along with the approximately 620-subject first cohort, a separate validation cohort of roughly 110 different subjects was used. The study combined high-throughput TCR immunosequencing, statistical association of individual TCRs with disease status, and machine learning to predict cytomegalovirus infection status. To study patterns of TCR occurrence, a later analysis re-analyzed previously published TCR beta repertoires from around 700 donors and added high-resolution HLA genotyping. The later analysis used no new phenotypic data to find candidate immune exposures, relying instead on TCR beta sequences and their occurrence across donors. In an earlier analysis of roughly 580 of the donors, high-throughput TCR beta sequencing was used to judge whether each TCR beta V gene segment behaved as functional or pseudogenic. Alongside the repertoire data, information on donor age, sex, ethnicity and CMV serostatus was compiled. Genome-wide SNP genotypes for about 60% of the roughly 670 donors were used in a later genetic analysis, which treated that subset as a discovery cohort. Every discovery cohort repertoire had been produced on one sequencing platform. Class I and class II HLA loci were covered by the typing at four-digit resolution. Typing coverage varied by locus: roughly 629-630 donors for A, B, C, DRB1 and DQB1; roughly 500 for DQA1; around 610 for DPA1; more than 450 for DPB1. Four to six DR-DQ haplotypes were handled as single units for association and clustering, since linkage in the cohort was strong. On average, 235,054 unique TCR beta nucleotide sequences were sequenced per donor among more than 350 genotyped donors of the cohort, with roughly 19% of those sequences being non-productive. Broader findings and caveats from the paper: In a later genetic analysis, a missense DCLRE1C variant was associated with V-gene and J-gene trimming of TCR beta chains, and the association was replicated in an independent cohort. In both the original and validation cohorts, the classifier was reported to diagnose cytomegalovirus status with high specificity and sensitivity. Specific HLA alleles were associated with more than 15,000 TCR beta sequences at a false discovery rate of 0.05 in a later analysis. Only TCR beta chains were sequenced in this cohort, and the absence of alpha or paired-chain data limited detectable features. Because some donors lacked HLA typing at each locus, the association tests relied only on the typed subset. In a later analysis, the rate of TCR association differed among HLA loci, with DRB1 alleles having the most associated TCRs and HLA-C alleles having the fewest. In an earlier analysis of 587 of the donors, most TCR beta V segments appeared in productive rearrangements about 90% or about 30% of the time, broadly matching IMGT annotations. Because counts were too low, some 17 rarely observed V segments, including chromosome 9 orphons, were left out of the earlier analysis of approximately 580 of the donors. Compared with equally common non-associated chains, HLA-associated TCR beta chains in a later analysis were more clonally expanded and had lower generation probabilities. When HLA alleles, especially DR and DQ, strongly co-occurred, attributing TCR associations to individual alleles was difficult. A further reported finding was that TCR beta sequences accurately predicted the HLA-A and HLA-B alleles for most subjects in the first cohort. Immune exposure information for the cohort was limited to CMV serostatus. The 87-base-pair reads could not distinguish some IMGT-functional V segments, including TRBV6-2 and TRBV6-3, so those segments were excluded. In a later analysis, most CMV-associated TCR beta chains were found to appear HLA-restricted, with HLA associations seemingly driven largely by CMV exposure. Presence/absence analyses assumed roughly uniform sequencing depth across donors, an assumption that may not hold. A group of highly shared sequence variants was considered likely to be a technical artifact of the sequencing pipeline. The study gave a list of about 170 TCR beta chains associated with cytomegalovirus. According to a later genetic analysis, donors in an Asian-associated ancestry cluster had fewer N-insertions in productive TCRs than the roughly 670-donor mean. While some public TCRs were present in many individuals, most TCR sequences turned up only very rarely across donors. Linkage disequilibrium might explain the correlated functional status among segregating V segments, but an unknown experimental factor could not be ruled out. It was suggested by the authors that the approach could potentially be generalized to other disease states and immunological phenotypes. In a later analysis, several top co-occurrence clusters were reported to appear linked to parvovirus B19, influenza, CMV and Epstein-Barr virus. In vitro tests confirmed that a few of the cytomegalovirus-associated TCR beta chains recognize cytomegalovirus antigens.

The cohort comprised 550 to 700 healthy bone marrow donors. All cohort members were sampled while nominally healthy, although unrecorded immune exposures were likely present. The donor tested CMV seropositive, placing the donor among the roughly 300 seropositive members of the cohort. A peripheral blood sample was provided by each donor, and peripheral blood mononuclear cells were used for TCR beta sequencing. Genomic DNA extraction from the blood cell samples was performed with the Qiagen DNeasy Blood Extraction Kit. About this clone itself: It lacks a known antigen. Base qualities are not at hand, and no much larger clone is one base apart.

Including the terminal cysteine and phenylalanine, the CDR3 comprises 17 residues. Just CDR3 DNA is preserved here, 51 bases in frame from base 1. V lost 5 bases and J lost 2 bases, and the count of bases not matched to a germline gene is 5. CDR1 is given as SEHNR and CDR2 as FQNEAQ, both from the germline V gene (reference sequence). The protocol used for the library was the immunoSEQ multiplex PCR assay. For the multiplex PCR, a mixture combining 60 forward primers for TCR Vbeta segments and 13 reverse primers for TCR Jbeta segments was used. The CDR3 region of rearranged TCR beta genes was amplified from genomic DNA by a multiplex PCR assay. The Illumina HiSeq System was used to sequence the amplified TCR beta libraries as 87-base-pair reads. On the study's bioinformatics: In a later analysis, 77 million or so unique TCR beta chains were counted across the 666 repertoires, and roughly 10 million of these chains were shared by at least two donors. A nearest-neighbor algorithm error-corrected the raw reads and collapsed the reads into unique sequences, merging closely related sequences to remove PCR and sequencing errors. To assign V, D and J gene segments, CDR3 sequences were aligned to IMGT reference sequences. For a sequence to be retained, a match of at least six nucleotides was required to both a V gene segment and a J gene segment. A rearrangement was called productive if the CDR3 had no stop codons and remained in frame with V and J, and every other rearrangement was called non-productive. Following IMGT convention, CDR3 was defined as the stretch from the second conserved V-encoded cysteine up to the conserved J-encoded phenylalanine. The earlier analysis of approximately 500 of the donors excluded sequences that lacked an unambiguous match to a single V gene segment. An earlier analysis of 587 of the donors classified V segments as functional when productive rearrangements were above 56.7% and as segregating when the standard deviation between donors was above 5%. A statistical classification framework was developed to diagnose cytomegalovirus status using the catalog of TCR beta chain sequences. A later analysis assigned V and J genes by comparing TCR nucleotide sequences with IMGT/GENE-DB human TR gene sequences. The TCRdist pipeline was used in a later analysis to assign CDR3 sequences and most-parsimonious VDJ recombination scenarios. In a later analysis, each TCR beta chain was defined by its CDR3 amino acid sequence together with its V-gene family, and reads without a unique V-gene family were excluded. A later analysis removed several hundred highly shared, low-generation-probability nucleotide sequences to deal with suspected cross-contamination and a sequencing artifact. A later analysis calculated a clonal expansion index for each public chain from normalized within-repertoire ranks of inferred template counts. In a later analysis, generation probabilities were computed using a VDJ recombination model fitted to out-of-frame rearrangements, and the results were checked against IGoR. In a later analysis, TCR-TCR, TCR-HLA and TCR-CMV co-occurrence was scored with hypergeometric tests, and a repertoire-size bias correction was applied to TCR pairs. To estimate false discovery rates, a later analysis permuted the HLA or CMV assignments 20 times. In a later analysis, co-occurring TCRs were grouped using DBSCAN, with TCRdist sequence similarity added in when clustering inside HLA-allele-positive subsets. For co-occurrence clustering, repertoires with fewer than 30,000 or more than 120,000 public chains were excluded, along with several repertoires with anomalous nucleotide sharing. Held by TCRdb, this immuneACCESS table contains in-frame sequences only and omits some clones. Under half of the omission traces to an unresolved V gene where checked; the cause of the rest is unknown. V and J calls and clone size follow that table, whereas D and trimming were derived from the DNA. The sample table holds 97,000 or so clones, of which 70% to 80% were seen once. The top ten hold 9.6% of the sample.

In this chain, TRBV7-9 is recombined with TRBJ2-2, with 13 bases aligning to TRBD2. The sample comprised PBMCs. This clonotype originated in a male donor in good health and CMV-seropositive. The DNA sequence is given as TGTGCCAGCAGCGAAGGGACTAGCGGGACTAACACCGGGGAGCTGTTTTTT. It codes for CASSEGTSGTNTGELFF.